This section outlines one T cell receptor (beta chain) sequence together with its context. Its antigen is as yet unknown. The study drew all its donors from Caucasian adults living in Nashville, Tennessee. As handled by the study authors: Junction-only immunoSEQ sequences carried no quality scores, so filtering differed. Profiled with immunoSEQ multiplex PCR; TCRdb holds only in-frame clones, not every one. V, J and clone size reflect that table, while D and trimming were determined from the DNA. This table has 850,000 to 1,200,000 clones, around 75% appearing once. The data derive from a study of shared clonotypes between healthy human individuals. Study-wide background: In total, the donors were two women and three men aged 18 to 49.

The ends were cut back, 2 bases at V and 4 bases at J, with 18 bases in the middle. Per germline, CDR1 SGHDT and CDR2 YYEEEE. This CDR3 has 16 residues. General observations from the study: In a handful of donors, around 4.8% of naive CD4 clonotypes appeared in common.

Input material: memory CD4+ T cells sorted from blood. Sample subset: CD45RA-negative fraction. V is TRBV5-6 and J is TRBJ2-5; perhaps TRBD2 as D (6 bases). This sequence was found in a man aged 18 to 29 in good health. For the CDR3, the DNA is TGTGCCAGCAGCTTTAGGGTGGGGACTGCAAGAGAGACCCAGTACTTC. Amino acid sequence: CASSFRVGTARETQYF. The full variable domain, rest sourced from reference TRBV5-6 and TRBJ2-5, is DAGVTQSPTHLIKTRGQQVTLRCSPKSGHDTVSWYQQALGQGPQFIFQYYEEEERQRGNFPDRFSGHQFPNYSSELNVNALLLGDSALYLCASSFRVGTARETQYFGPGTRLLVL.